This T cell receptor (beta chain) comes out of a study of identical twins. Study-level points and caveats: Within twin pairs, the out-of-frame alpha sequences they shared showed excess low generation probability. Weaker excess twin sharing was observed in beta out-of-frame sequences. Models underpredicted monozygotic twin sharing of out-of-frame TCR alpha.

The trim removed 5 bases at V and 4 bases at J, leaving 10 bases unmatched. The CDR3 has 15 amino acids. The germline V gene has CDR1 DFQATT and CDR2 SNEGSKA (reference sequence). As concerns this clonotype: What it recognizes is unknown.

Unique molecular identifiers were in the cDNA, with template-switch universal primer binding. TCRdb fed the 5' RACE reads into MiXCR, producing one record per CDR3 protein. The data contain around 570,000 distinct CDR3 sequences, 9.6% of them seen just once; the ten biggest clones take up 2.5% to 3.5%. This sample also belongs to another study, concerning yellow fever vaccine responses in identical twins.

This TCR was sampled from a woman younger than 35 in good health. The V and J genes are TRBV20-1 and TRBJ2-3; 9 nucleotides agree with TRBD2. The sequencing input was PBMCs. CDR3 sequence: CSAALIAGAPDTQYF. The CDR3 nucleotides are TGCAGTGCTGCTCTTATAGCGGGGGCACCAGATACGCAGTATTTT.